A single sample gave rise to the 13 T cell receptor beta chains below, sequenced in a study of Ad26.COV2.S vaccination and SARS-CoV-2 variants. Clones were read by immunoSEQ multiplex PCR, and TCRdb kept only the in-frame ones, dropping some. The sample includes about 87,000 clones, approximately 77% of them seen just once. The source was peripheral blood, collected after recovery from COVID-19. The receptors come from a human donor who had recovered from COVID-19.

V gene TRBV19 combines with J gene TRBJ2-1; 7 bases line up with TRBD2. Germline CDR1 reads LNHDA; CDR2 reads SQIVND (reference sequence). With 7 bases clipped from V and 3 bases from J, the junction kept 18 bases outside the gene matches. The CDR3 runs 18 residues. The DNA of the CDR3 is TGTGCCAGTACCGCACCCCCCGGGCCTAGCGGCCGCTACAATGAGCAGTTCTTC. As protein: CASTAPPGPSGRYNEQFF.

This chain joins TRBV5-5 and TRBJ2-3; 8 nucleotides line up with TRBD2. Trimming at V came to 4 bases and at J to 2 bases, leaving 6 bases not matched to a gene. The germline V gene has CDR1 SGHKS and CDR2 YYEKEE (reference sequence). This CDR3 contains 15 residues. CDR3 protein: CASSPIAGYTDTQYF. CDR3 bases: TGTGCCAGCAGCCCTATAGCGGGGTACACAGATACGCAGTATTTT.

This chain links TRBV15 with TRBJ1-1; D call uncertain. This CDR3 comprises 16 residues. Per germline, CDR1 LNHNV and CDR2 YYDKDF (reference sequence). V lost 5 bases to trimming and J lost 2 bases, with 18 bases between them. The CDR3 sequence is CATSPEPTRGNTEAFF. The DNA of the CDR3 is TGTGCCACCAGCCCAGAGCCGACGCGGGGAAACACTGAAGCTTTCTTT.

The chain carries TRBV9 and TRBJ1-1; perhaps TRBD1 as D (5 bases). The CDR3 spans 14 residues. The V gene's germline CDR1 is SGDLS and CDR2 YYNGEE. V lost 3 bases and J 1 base, leaving 10 bases between the germline ends. CDR3 DNA: TGTGCCAGCAGCGCCCGGGGCGGGAACACTGAAGCTTTCTTT. Translating it yields CASSARGGNTEAFF.

The chain employs TRBV7-2 and TRBJ1-1; the D gene is possibly TRBD1 (5 bases). There are 15 residues in the CDR3. Trimming took off 0 bases at V and 1 base at J, with 9 bases between the two ends. The germline V gene encodes CDR1 SGHTA and CDR2 FQGNSA. The CDR3 region has the DNA TGTGCCAGCAGCTTAGCACCGGGGGGGAACACTGAAGCTTTCTTT. Translation gives CASSLAPGGNTEAFF.

This clone appeared a single time. The chain joins TRBV5-6 to TRBJ1-2; D possibly corresponds to TRBD1 (6 bases). The germline V gene encodes CDR1 SGHDT and CDR2 YYEEEE. Trimming left V 7 bases short and J 3 bases short, with 13 bases between. This CDR3 has 13 residues. The CDR3 DNA sequence: TGTGCCAGCTTGAGGGGGACGGACTATGGCTACACCTTC. It specifies CASLRGTDYGYTF.

The V and J genes are TRBV5-1 and TRBJ2-2; the D is unclear. Looked up from germline, CDR1 is SGHRS and CDR2 is YFSETQ. Trimming left V 3 bases short and J 4 bases short, with 7 bases between. The CDR3 covers 13 residues. CDR3 protein: CASSSGPTGELFF. The CDR3 bases are TGCGCCAGCAGCTCCGGACCCACCGGGGAGCTGTTTTTT.

J is TRBJ2-1 and V is TRBV6-6; the D is unclear. This CDR3 contains 15 residues. Trimming left V 2 bases short and J 0 bases short, with 8 bases between. Germline CDR1 is MNHNY and CDR2 is SVGAGI (reference sequence). In DNA, the CDR3 is TGTGCCAGCAGTTACGGGCAGCTCTCCTACAATGAGCAGTTCTTC. Protein: CASSYGQLSYNEQFF.

This rearrangement joins TRBV11-3 to TRBJ2-3, with D unresolved. This CDR3 comprises 16 residues. Germline V gives CDR1 SGHNT, CDR2 YENEEA. V dropped 1 base and J dropped 7 bases, with 18 bases sitting between them. This CDR3 reads CASSLGLWERRNTQYF. In DNA form, the CDR3 reads TGTGCCAGCAGCTTAGGTCTGTGGGAAAGAAGGAATACGCAGTATTTT.

This clone was detected only once. The rearrangement uses TRBV5-6 and TRBJ2-5; D remains ambiguous. Germline CDR1 is SGHDT and CDR2 is YYEEEE. V lost 2 bases and J lost 5, with 7 bases in between. The CDR3 loop spans 12 amino acids. The CDR3 nucleotides read TGTGCCAGCAGCTTCCCCGGGGAGACCCAGTACTTC. Translated, it gives CASSFPGETQYF.

The chain links TRBV6-5 to TRBJ2-7, with D tentatively TRBD2 (5 bases). Germline V gene data show CDR1 as MNHEY and CDR2 as SVGAGI. V was clipped by 2 bases and J by 5 bases, with 16 bases between them. This CDR3 spans 15 amino acids. Here the CDR3 reads CASSYNERWVDEQYF. The CDR3 coding sequence is TGTGCCAGCAGTTACAACGAGCGGTGGGTAGACGAGCAGTACTTC.

The gene calls are TRBV9 and TRBJ2-7, with D perhaps TRBD1 (6 bases). The V end lost 4 bases, the J end lost 2 bases, and 10 bases lay between the germline ends. The CDR3 is 13 amino acids. The germline V gene encodes CDR1 SGDLS and CDR2 YYNGEE. CDR3 residues: CASSRGNTYEQYF. The CDR3 region has the DNA TGTGCCAGCAGCAGGGGGAACACCTACGAGCAGTACTTC.

V gene TRBV19 combines with J gene TRBJ2-1; a weak D match, TRBD2 (6 bases). This CDR3 region has 14 residues. Trimming took off 4 bases at V and 0 bases at J, with 7 bases between the two ends. Germline CDR1 LNHDA, CDR2 SQIVND (reference sequence). DNA of the CDR3: TGTGCCAGTAGTAGCGGGAACTCCTACAATGAGCAGTTCTTC. Translating it yields CASSSGNSYNEQFF. Using reference TRBV19 and TRBJ2-1 for the parts outside the CDR3, the full variable domain is DGGITQSPKYLFRKEGQNVTLSCEQNLNHDAMYWYRQDPGQGLRLIYYSQIVNDFQKGDIAEGYSVSREKKESFPLTVTSAQKNPTAFYLCASSSGNSYNEQFFGPGTRLTVL.